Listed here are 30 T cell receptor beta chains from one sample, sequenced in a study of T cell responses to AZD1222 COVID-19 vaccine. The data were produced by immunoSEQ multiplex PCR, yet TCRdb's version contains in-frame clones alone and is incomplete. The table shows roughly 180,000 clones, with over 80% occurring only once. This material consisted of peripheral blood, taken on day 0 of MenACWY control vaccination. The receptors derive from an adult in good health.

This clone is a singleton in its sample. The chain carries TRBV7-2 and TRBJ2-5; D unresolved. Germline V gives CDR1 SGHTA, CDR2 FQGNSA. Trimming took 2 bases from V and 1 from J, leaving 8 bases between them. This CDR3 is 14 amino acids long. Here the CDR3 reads CASSLMGIQETQYF. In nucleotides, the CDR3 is TGTGCCAGCAGCTTAATGGGTATCCAAGAGACCCAGTACTTC.

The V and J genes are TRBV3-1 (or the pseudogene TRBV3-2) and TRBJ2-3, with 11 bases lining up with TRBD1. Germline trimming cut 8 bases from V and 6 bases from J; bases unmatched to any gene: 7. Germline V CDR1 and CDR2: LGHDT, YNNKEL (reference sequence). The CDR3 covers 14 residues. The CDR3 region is CASSSGTGGDTQYF. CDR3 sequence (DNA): TGTGCCAGCTCGTCCGGGACAGGGGGGGATACGCAGTATTTT.

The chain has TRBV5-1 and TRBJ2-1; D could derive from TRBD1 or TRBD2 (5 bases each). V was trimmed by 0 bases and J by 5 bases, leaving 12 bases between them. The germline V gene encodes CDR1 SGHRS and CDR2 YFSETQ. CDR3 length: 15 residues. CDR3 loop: CASSLGGGNNNEQFF. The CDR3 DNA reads TGCGCCAGCAGCTTGGGTGGGGGAAACAACAATGAGCAGTTCTTC.

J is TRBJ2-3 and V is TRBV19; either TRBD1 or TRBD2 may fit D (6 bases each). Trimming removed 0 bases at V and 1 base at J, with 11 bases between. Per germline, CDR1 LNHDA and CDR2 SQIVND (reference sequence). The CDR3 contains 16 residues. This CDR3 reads CASSIEGGGGTDTQYF. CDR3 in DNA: TGTGCCAGTAGTATAGAGGGGGGCGGGGGCACAGATACGCAGTATTTT.

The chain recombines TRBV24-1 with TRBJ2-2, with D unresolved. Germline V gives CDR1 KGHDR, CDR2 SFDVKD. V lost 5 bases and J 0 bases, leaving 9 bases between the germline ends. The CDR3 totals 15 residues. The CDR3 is CATSGEGSNTGELFF. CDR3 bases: TGTGCCACCAGTGGCGAAGGATCGAACACCGGGGAGCTGTTTTTT.

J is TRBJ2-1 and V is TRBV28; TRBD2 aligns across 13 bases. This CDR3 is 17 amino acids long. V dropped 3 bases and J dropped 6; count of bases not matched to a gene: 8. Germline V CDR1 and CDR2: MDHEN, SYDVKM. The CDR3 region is CASSFGTSGATINEQFF. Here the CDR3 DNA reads TGTGCCAGCAGTTTTGGGACTAGCGGGGCAACGATCAATGAGCAGTTCTTC.

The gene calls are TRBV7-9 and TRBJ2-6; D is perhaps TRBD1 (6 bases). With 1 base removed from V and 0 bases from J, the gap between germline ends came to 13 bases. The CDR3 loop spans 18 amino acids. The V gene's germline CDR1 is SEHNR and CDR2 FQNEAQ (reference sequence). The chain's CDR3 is CASSLEVGGISGANVLTF. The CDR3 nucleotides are TGTGCCAGCAGCTTAGAAGTAGGGGGTATCTCTGGGGCCAACGTCCTGACTTTC.

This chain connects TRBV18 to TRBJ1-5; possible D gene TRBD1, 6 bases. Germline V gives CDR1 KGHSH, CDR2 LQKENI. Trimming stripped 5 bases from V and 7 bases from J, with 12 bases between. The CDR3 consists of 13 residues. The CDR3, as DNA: TGTGCCAGCTCAACCGAGCAGGGGCAGCCCCAGCATTTT. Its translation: CASSTEQGQPQHF.

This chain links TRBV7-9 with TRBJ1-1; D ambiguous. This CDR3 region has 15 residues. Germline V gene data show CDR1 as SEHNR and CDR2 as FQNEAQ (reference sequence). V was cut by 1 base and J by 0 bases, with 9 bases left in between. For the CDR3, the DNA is TGTGCCAGCAGCTTAGGGGGTAGGGTGAACACTGAAGCTTTCTTT. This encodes CASSLGGRVNTEAFF.

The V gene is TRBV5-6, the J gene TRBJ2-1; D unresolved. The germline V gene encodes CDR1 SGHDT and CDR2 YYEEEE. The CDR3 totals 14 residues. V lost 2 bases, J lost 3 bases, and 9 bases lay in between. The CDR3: CASSFQRIYNEQFF. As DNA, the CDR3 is TGTGCCAGCAGCTTTCAGAGGATCTACAATGAGCAGTTCTTC.

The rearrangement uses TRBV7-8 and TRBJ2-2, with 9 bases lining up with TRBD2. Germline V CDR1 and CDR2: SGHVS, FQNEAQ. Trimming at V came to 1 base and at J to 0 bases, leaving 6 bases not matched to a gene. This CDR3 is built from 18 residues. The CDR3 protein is CASSLVTSGFANTGELFF. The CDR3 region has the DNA TGTGCCAGCAGCTTAGTAACTAGCGGGTTCGCGAACACCGGGGAGCTGTTTTTT. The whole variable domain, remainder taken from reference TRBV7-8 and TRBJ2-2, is GAGVSQSPRYKVAKRGQDVALRCDPISGHVSLFWYQQALGQGPEFLTYFQNEAQLDKSGLPSDRFFAERPEGSVSTLKIQRTQQEDSAVYLCASSLVTSGFANTGELFFGEGSRLTVL.

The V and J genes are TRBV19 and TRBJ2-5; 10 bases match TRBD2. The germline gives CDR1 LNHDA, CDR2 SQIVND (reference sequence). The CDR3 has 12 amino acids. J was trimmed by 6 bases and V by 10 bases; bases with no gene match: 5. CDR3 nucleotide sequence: TGTGCCACCAGGACTAGCGGACAGACCCAGTACTTC. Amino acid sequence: CATRTSGQTQYF.

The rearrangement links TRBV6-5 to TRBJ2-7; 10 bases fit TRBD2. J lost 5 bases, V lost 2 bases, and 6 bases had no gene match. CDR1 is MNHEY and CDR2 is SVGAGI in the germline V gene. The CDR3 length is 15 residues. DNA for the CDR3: TGTGCCAGCAGTTACGGGGGAGCGGGAGGGGACGAGCAGTACTTC. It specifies CASSYGGAGGDEQYF.

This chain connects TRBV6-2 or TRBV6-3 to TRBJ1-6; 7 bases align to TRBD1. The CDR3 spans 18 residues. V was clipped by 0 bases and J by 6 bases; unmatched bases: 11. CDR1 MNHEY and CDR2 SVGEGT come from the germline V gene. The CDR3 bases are TGTGCCAGCAGTTACTCGATCTTTAGGACAGGCCGTAATTCACCCCTCCACTTT. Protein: CASSYSIFRTGRNSPLHF.

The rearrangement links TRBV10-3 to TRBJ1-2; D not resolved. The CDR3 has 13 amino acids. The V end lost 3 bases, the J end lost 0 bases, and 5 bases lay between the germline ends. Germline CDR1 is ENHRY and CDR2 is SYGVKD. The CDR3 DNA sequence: TGTGCCATCAGTGAAGCAGCTAACTATGGCTACACCTTC. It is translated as CAISEAANYGYTF.

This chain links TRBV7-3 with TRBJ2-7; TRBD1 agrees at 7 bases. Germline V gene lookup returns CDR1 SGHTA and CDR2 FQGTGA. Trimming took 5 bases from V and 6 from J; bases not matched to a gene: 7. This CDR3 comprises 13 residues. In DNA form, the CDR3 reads TGTGCCAGCAGCCCACAGGGGAAAGGCGAGCAGTACTTC. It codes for CASSPQGKGEQYF.

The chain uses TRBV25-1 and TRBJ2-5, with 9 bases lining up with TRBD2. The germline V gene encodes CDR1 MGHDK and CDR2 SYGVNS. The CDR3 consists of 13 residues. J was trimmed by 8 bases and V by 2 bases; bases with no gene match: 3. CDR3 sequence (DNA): TGTGCCAGCAGTGAAGGGGGACTAGCAACCCAGTACTTC. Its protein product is CASSEGGLATQYF.

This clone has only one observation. The CDR3 bases are TGTGCCAGCACCATGACCGGGGTGGAGACCCAGTACTTC. It encodes CASTMTGVETQYF. This rearrangement joins TRBV12-3 or TRBV12-4 to TRBJ2-5, with D maybe TRBD2 (5 bases). CDR3 size: 13 residues. V lost 7 bases, J lost 5 bases, and 14 bases lay in between.

The CDR3 protein is CASSLLGGKRDSPLHF. CDR3 DNA: TGTGCCAGCAGCTTGCTTGGCGGGAAGAGGGATTCACCCCTCCACTTT. The rearrangement links TRBV5-4 to TRBJ1-6, with D uncertain. From germline, CDR1 is SGHNT and CDR2 YYREEE (reference sequence). The V end lost 1 base, the J end lost 8 bases, and 16 bases lay between the germline ends. The length of the CDR3 is 16 residues.

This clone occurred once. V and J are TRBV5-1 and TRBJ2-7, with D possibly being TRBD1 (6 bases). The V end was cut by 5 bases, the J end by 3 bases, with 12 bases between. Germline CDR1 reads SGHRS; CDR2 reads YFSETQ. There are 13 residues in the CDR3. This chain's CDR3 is CASRPGQIYEQYF. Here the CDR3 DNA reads TGCGCCAGCAGGCCCGGACAGATCTACGAGCAGTACTTC. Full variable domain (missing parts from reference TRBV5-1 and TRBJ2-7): KAGVTQTPRYLIKTRGQQVTLSCSPISGHRSVSWYQQTPGQGLQFLFEYFSETQRNKGNFPGRFSGRQFSNSRSEMNVSTLELGDSALYLCASRPGQIYEQYFGPGTRLTVT.

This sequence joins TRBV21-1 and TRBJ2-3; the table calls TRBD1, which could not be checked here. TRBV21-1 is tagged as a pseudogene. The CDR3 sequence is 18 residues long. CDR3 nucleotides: TGTGCCAGCAGCAAAGCCAGGAGAAGGGGCAGGGCGATAGATACGCAGTATTTT. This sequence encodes CASSKARRRGRAIDTQYF.

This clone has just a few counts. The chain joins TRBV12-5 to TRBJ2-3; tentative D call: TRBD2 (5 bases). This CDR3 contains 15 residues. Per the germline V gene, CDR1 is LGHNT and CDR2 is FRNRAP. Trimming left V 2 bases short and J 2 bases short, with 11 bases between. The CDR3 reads CASGLSSDFTDTQYF. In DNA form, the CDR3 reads TGTGCTAGTGGTTTGAGTAGCGACTTCACAGATACGCAGTATTTT.

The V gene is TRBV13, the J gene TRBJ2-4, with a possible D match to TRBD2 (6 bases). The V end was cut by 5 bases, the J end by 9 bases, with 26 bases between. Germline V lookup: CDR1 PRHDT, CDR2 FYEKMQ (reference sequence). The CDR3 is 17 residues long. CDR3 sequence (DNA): TGTGCCAGCAGCCCCAGGGTAGCGGATCCGGACTCGGGCATTCAGTACTTC. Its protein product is CASSPRVADPDSGIQYF.

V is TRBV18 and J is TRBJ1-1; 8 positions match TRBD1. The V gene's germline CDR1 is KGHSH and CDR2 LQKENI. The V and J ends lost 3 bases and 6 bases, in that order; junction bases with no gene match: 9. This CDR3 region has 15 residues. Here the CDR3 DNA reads TGTGCCAGCTCACCTCCGACAGGGGAAAAGGCTGAAGCTTTCTTT. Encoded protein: CASSPPTGEKAEAFF. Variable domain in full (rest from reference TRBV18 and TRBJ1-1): NAGVMQNPRHLVRRRGQEARLRCSPMKGHSHVYWYRQLPEEGLKFMVYLQKENIIDESGMPKERFSAEFPKEGPSILRIQQVVRGDSAAYFCASSPPTGEKAEAFFGQGTRLTVV.

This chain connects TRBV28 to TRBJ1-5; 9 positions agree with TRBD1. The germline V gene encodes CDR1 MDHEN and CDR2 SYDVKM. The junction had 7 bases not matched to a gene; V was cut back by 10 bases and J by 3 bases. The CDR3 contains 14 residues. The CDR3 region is CATLDRGPNQPQHF. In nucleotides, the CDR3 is TGTGCCACCCTGGACAGGGGTCCCAATCAGCCCCAGCATTTT.

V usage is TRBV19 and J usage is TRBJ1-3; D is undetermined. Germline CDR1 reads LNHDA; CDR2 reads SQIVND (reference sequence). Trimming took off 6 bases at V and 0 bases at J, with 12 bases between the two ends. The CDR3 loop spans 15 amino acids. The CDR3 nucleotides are TGTGCCAGTAGCACGGGCCGGTACTCTGGAAACACCATATATTTT. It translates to CASSTGRYSGNTIYF.

The CDR3 region is CASSLRGGWAYGYTF. For the CDR3, the DNA is TGTGCCAGCAGCCTGCGGGGGGGCTGGGCCTATGGCTACACCTTC. This chain uses TRBV11-2 with TRBJ1-2; perhaps TRBD1 as D (6 bases). Germline CDR1 reads SGHAT; CDR2 reads FQNNGV. The length of the CDR3 is 15 residues. Trimming left V 5 bases short and J 4 bases short, with 17 bases between.

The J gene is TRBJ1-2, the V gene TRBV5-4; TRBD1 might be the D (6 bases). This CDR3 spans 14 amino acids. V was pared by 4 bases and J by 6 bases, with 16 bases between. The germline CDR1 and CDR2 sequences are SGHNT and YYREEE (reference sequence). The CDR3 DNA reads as TGTGCCAGCAGCCTGGAGGGGGGAAGGAATGGCTACACCTTC. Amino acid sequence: CASSLEGGRNGYTF.

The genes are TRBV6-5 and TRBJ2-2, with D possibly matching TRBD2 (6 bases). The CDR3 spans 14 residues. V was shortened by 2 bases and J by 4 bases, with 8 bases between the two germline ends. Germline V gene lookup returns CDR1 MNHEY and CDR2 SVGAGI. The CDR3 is CASSYRRGTGELFF. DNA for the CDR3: TGTGCCAGCAGTTACAGGAGGGGCACCGGGGAGCTGTTTTTT.

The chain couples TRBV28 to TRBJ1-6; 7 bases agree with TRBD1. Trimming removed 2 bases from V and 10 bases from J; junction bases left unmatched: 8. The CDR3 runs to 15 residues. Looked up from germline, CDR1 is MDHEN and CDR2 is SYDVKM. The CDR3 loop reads CASSLKTGDVSPLHF. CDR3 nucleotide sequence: TGTGCCAGCAGTTTAAAAACAGGGGATGTGTCACCCCTCCACTTT.